Listed below are T cell receptor beta chains from one sample, sequenced in a study of CD8 T cells in Susac syndrome. TCRdb used MiXCR to reprocess the immunoSEQ multiplex PCR reads, holding one entry per CDR3 protein. This sample has some 140,000 distinct CDR3 sequences, with about 95% found just once. The sample comprised CD8+ T cells from PBMCs. These TCRs come from a human donor with Susac syndrome. Each CDR3 is given with its conserved first and last residue. Each record gives: D gene, J gene, V gene, CDR3 protein, CDR3 DNA. A D gene is named only where the DNA matches it firmly.

.	TRBJ2-3	TRBV7-2	CASSLDTGSDTQYF	TGTGCCAGCAGCTTAGACACAGGGTCAGATACGCAGTATTTT
TRBD1	TRBJ2-6	TRBV6-4	CASSYRQGSKAAGANVLTF	TGTGCCAGCAGCTATCGACAGGGTTCTAAAGCTGCTGGGGCCAACGTCCTGACTTTC
.	TRBJ2-3	TRBV3-1	CASSQDPRYTQYF	TGTGCCAGCAGCCAAGATCCAAGATATACGCAGTATTTT
.	TRBJ1-5	TRBV20-1	CSAPEWGGQPQHF	TGCAGTGCTCCCGAATGGGGGGGTCAGCCCCAGCATTTT
TRBD1	TRBJ2-3	TRBV6-1	CASRQGSDTQYF	TGTGCCAGTAGACAGGGTTCGGATACGCAGTATTTT
TRBD1	TRBJ2-1	TRBV30	CAWNRGRGNEQFF	TGTGCCTGGAATAGGGGGCGAGGCAATGAGCAGTTCTTC
.	TRBJ2-7	TRBV5-4	CASSSRGVGYEQYF	TGTGCCAGCAGCTCCAGGGGAGTGGGCTACGAGCAGTACTTC
.	TRBJ2-1	TRBV7-9	CASSLETQQFF	TGTGCCAGCAGCTTGGAGACTCAGCAGTTCTTC
TRBD2	TRBJ2-1	TRBV20-1	CSARTSAYNEQFF	TGCAGTGCTAGGACTAGCGCCTACAATGAGCAGTTCTTC
.	TRBJ2-6	TRBV24-1	CATRGTGANVLTF	TGTGCCACCAGGGGAACTGGGGCCAACGTCCTGACTTTC